This section outlines one T cell receptor beta chain sequence together with its context. Its antigen remains unidentified. The time point here: newly diagnosed GD, antithyroid drugs for less than 3 months. PBMC-extracted RNA yielded the TCR library. An endocrinology department in Xi'an, China, supplied the patients. This entry comes from a study of regulatory T cells in long-lasting Graves disease. As for the study in general: Graves' patients diagnosed newly had used antithyroid drugs under 3 months.

CDR3 regions were amplified by Arm-PCR using iRepertoire HTBI primers to build TCR beta libraries. TCRdb called the multiplex PCR reads again in MiXCR, with one record for every CDR3 protein. The data hold hundreds of thousands of distinct CDR3 sequences, with roughly 15% observed a single time. Study results and caveats: Possibly, accuracy suffered from the small sample size.

The origin of this receptor is a female donor with Graves disease. Here the sequenced sample was peripheral blood mononuclear cells (PBMCs), taken at new diagnosis, from a patient treated with antithyroid drugs.

The DNA for the CDR3 is TGTGCCAGCAGTTCTCTAGCGGGGGCCTTCCAAGAGACCCAGTACTTC. Translated: CASSSLAGAFQETQYF. V usage is TRBV12-3 or TRBV12-4 and J usage is TRBJ2-5; 10 bases are shared with TRBD2. The CDR3 consists of 16 residues. V lost 4 bases to trimming and J lost 1 base; unmatched junction nucleotides: 6.